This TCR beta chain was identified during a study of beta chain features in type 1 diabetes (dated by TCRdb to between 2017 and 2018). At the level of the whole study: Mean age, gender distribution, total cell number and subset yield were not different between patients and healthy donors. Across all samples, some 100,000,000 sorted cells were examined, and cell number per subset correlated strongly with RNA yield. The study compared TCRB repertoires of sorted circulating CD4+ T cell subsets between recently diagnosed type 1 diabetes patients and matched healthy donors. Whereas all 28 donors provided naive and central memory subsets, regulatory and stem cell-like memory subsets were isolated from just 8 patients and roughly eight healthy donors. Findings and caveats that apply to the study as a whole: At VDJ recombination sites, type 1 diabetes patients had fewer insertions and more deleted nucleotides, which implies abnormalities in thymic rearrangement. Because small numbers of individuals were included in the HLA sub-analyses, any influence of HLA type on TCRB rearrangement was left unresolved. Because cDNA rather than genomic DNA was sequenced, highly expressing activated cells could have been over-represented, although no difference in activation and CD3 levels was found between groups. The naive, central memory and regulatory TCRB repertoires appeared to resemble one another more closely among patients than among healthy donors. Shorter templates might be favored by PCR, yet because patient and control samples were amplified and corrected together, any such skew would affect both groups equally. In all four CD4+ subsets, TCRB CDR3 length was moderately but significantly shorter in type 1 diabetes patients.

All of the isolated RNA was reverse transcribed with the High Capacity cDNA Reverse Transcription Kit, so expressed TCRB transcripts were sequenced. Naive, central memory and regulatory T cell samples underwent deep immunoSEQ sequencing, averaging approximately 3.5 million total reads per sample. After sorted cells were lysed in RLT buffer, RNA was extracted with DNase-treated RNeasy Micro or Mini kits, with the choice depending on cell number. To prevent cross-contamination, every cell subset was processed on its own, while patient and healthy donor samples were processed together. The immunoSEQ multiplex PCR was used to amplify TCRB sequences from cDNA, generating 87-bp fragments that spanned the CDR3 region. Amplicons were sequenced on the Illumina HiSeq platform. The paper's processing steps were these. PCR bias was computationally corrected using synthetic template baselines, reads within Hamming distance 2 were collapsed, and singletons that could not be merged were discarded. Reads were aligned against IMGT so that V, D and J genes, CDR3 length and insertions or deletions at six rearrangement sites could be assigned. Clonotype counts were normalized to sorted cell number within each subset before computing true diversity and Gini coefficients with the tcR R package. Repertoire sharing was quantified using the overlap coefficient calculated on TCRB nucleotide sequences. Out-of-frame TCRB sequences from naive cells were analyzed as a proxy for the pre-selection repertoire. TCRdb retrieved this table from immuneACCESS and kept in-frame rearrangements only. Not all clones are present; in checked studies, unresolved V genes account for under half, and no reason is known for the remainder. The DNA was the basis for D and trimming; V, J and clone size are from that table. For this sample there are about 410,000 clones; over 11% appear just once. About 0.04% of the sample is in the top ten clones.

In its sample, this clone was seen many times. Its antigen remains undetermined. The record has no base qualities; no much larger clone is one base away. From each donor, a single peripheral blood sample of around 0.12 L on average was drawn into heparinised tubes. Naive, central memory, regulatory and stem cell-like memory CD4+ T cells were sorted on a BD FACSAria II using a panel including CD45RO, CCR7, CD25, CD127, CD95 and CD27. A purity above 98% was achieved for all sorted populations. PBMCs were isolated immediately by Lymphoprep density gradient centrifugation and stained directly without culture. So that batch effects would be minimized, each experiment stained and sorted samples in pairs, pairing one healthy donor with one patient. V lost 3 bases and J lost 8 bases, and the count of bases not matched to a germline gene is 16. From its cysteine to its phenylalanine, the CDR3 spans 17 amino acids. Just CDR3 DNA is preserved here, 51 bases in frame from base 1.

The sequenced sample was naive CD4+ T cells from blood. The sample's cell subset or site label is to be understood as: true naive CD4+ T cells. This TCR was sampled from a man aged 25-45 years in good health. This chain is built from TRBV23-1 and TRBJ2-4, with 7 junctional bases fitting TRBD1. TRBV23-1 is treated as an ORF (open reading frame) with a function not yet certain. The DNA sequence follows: TGCGCCAGCAGTCACCCCAGGGGGAATCAAAGAGAGGACATTCAGTACTTC. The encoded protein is CASSHPRGNQREDIQYF.